The rows below give T cell receptor beta chains drawn from one sample of a study of shared clonotypes between healthy human individuals. Sequenced by immunoSEQ multiplex PCR; TCRdb stores in-frame clones only, minus some. The table records under 2.5 million clones, about nine tenths of them present only once. Sequencing used naive CD4+ T cells from PBMCs. These receptors all come from a man younger than 35 in good health. Some clones in this sample may be carry-over from other donors' samples. Each CDR3 is given with its conserved first and last residue. Each record gives: V gene, clone size, J gene, D gene, CDR3 DNA, CDR3 protein. D genes are given only for firm matches. Clone size is given for some rows only: seen once, a few or many times, or a class if the clone is expanded.

TRBV5-1	NA	TRBJ1-5	NA	TGCGCCAGCAGCTTGGAGGCCGGGGGGTACCAGCCCCAGCATTTT	CASSLEAGGYQPQHF
TRBV4-1	NA	TRBJ2-7	TRBD2	TGCGCCAGCAGCAGCTCCCCGGGACTAGCGGCTACCTACGAGCAGTACTTC	CASSSSPGLAATYEQYF
TRBV5-1	NA	TRBJ1-1	NA	TGCGCCAGCAGCTTGTGGGCCGCTAACACTGAAGCTTTCTTT	CASSLWAANTEAFF
TRBV7-2	NA	TRBJ2-5	TRBD2	TGTGCCAGCAGCTTAGCACCCCTAGCGGGAGCGGAGACCCAGTACTTC	CASSLAPLAGAETQYF
TRBV7-2	NA	TRBJ1-2	NA	TGTGCCAGCAGCCCCCGCCGGTCGTATGGCTACACCTTC	CASSPRRSYGYTF
TRBV6-6	few	TRBJ2-3	TRBD2	TGTGCCAGCAGTTATGGGGCTAGCGGGAGTGCAGATACGCAGTATTTT	CASSYGASGSADTQYF
TRBV15	NA	TRBJ2-1	TRBD2	TGTGCCACTCGCACTAGCGGGAGTGTGAACAATGAGCAGTTCTTC	CATRTSGSVNNEQFF
TRBV19	NA	TRBJ2-1	TRBD1	TGTGCTAGCATGGGACAGGGAGTTTGGGAGCAGTTCTTC	CASMGQGVWEQFF
TRBV5-4	NA	TRBJ2-5	TRBD2	TGTGCCAGCAGCTTTCTACTAGCGGGTGGGCTCCGAGAGACCCAGTACTTC	CASSFLLAGGLRETQYF
TRBV5-5	NA	TRBJ2-3	NA	TGTGCCAGCAGAGCGGGTCTGAGCACAGATACGCAGTATTTT	CASRAGLSTDTQYF
TRBV11-2	NA	TRBJ2-1	NA	TGTGCCAGCAGCTTAGCCCCTGGCGGGAAGCTTCGGTCGGAGCAGTTCTTC	CASSLAPGGKLRSEQFF
TRBV6-5	NA	TRBJ2-7	NA	TGTGCCAGCAGCCCGGGGTTCTCCTACGAGCAGTACTTC	CASSPGFSYEQYF
TRBV7-9	NA	TRBJ2-1	NA	TGTGCCAGCGGGAGGTACAATGAGCAGTTCTTC	CASGRYNEQFF
TRBV5-8	once	TRBJ1-4	NA	TGTGCCAGCAGCTTGTACTCACTTTCAAATGAAAAACTGTTTTTT	CASSLYSLSNEKLFF
TRBV18	NA	TRBJ2-1	TRBD2	TGTGCCAGCCAGGGACTAGCAAATAATGAGCAGTTCTTC	CASQGLANNEQFF
TRBV9	once	TRBJ2-3	TRBD2	TGTGCCAGCAGCGTGCTAGCGGGATTGGGAGATACGCAGTATTTT	CASSVLAGLGDTQYF
TRBV2	NA	TRBJ2-1	NA	TGTGCCAGCAGTGAAAGACGGTTATATGAGCAGTTCTTC	CASSERRLYEQFF
TRBV2	NA	TRBJ2-3	NA	TGTGCCAGCAAGGGACCCAGCACAGATACGCAGTATTTT	CASKGPSTDTQYF
TRBV2	NA	TRBJ2-1	NA	TGTGCCAGCAGTGCCACGACAGGCACCGCTTCCTACAATGAGCAGTTCTTC	CASSATTGTASYNEQFF
TRBV4-1	NA	TRBJ2-3	NA	TGCGCCAGCAGCCGACCGACGGCGGCTCGAGATACGCAGTATTTT	CASSRPTAARDTQYF
TRBV7-6	NA	TRBJ2-7	NA	TGTGCCAGCAGCTCCTACAGCCGCGAGCAGTACTTC	CASSSYSREQYF
TRBV9	NA	TRBJ2-3	NA	TGTGCCAGCAGCGTTAGCGGAGGCAGCACAGATACGCAGTATTTT	CASSVSGGSTDTQYF
TRBV7-9	once	TRBJ2-2	TRBD1	TGTGCCAGCAGCCCAGCTGGACAGGGGATCGACACCGGGGAGCTGTTTTTT	CASSPAGQGIDTGELFF
TRBV14	NA	TRBJ1-2	NA	TGTGCCAGCAGCCAAGATTGGGGGATGGGTGGCTACACCTTC	CASSQDWGMGGYTF
TRBV10-1	NA	TRBJ2-5	NA	TGCGCCACAGGGCAAGGATGGGAGACCCAGTACTTC	CATGQGWETQYF
TRBV5-1	NA	TRBJ2-7	NA	TGCGCCAGCAGCGGTGGGGGCGGCGTCTCCTACGAGCAGTACTTC	CASSGGGGVSYEQYF
TRBV27	NA	TRBJ1-2	NA	TGTGCCAGCAGTTTGGACCGGGCCAGGGCGACGAACTATGGCTACACCTTC	CASSLDRARATNYGYTF
TRBV29-1	NA	TRBJ2-5	NA	TGCAGCGCCCCAGGGAGGGGGGAGACCCAGTACTTC	CSAPGRGETQYF
TRBV5-1	NA	TRBJ2-4	NA	TGCGCCAGCAGCTCTGACAGGATGGACATTCAGTACTTC	CASSSDRMDIQYF
TRBV2	NA	TRBJ1-2	NA	TGTGCCGGCCGCGAGAATGATTATGGCTACACCTTC	CAGRENDYGYTF
TRBV7-2	NA	TRBJ1-2	NA	TGTGCCAGCAGCTTCGGATCAGCTAACTATGGCTACACCTTC	CASSFGSANYGYTF
TRBV11-2	NA	TRBJ1-2	NA	TGTGCCAGCAGCTTAGTCCCAGGGCCGAACTATGGCTACACCTTC	CASSLVPGPNYGYTF
TRBV7-8	NA	TRBJ2-2	NA	TGTGCCAGCAGCCTAATAGCGACCGCGAACACCGGGGAGCTGTTTTTT	CASSLIATANTGELFF
TRBV7-2	NA	TRBJ2-5	NA	TGTGCCAGCAGCCGACTTCCTACGAAACAAGAGACCCAGTACTTC	CASSRLPTKQETQYF
TRBV28	NA	TRBJ2-7	TRBD2	TGTGCCAGCAGCCCGGGGGGTGTGGACGAGCAGTACTTC	CASSPGGVDEQYF
TRBV7-9	NA	TRBJ2-7	NA	TGTGCCAGCAGCCCAGCCGGGTACGAGCAGTACTTC	CASSPAGYEQYF
TRBV27	NA	TRBJ2-7	TRBD2	TGTGCCAGCATGCCTAGCGGGATGAAAGAGCAGTACTTC	CASMPSGMKEQYF
TRBV28	NA	TRBJ2-4	NA	TGTGCCAGCGGTGTTCCAGCCAAAAACATTCAGTACTTC	CASGVPAKNIQYF
TRBV7-2	NA	TRBJ2-7	TRBD2	TGTGCCAGCAGCTTATTTGGGACTAGCGGGGGAACCTACGAGCAGTACTTC	CASSLFGTSGGTYEQYF
TRBV5-1	NA	TRBJ2-1	NA	TGCGCCAGCAGCTTGGTGCGAGGAAATGAGCAGTTCTTC	CASSLVRGNEQFF
TRBV28	NA	TRBJ2-5	NA	TGTGCCAGCAGTGAACTCCAAGAGACCCAGTACTTC	CASSELQETQYF
TRBV5-1	NA	TRBJ2-7	TRBD1	TGCGCCAGCAGCTTGGACAGGGGCAACTCCTACGAGCAGTACTTC	CASSLDRGNSYEQYF
TRBV28	NA	TRBJ2-1	NA	TGTGCCAGCAGTCCAACAGCGAGTAGGACCTACAATGAGCAGTTCTTC	CASSPTASRTYNEQFF
TRBV27	NA	TRBJ2-2	TRBD2	TGTGCCAGCAGACCCTTAGGGCTAGCGGGAGGGCCCCATACCGGGGAGCTGTTTTTT	CASRPLGLAGGPHTGELFF
TRBV6-6	NA	TRBJ2-1	TRBD1	TGTGCCAGCAGCTCTGGACAGGGCAGGAATGAGCAGTTCTTC	CASSSGQGRNEQFF
TRBV28	NA	TRBJ1-1	NA	TGTGCCAGCAGTGGTTCAGGTGGAGCTTTCTTT	CASSGSGGAFF
TRBV5-6	NA	TRBJ2-5	NA	TGTGCCAGCAGCTTGTATTCTGCAGGGACCCAGTACTTC	CASSLYSAGTQYF
TRBV5-1	NA	TRBJ2-3	NA	TGCGCCAGCAGCTTGCGCAGGGGTGGAACAGATACGCAGTATTTT	CASSLRRGGTDTQYF
TRBV30	once	TRBJ2-1	TRBD2	TGTGCCTGGAACCTTGGGACTAGCGGGAATAATGAGCAGTTCTTC	CAWNLGTSGNNEQFF
TRBV15	NA	TRBJ2-7	TRBD1	TGTGCCACCAGCAGAGAAGGGTCCGCAGGGGGCCTAGGAGAGCAGTACTTC	CATSREGSAGGLGEQYF
TRBV7-9	NA	TRBJ1-1	TRBD1	TGTGCCAGCAGCGCTCAGGGGGACACTGAAGCTTTCTTT	CASSAQGDTEAFF